Following are 25 T cell receptor beta chains from one sample sequenced in a study of blood T cell repertoires in COVID-19. Libraries were prepared by immunoSEQ multiplex PCR; TCRdb keeps only in-frame clonotypes and omits some of them. This sample has a few hundred thousand clones, with 75% to 90% found just once. The specimen sequenced was peripheral blood. The receptors originated from a woman between 35 and 50 years old with acute or convalescent COVID-19.

Here the CDR3 reads CASSFQSGQGLSPLHF. CDR3 coding DNA: TGCGCCAGCAGCTTTCAGTCGGGACAGGGACTTTCACCCCTCCACTTT. The rearrangement links TRBV5-1 to TRBJ1-6; 9 nucleotides agree with TRBD1. The CDR3 spans 16 residues. The V gene's germline CDR1 is SGHRS and CDR2 YFSETQ. J gave up 9 bases and V 2 bases, and 9 bases lay outside the gene matches.

The chain employs TRBV6-5 and TRBJ2-1; D may be TRBD1 (5 bases). The CDR3 has 12 residues. V dropped 10 bases and J dropped 5 bases, with 12 bases sitting between them. Per germline, CDR1 MNHEY and CDR2 SVGAGI. The CDR3 region has the DNA TGTGCCATCCGACGGACAAACAATGAGCAGTTCTTC. Its protein is CAIRRTNNEQFF.

Written as DNA, the CDR3 is TGTGCCAGCAGTGAACGGTCGAGGACTGAAGCTTTCTTT. Translation: CASSERSRTEAFF. The V and J genes are TRBV6-1 and TRBJ1-1, with unresolved D. Deletions cut 2 bases from V and 5 bases from J, with 9 bases between. This CDR3 is built from 13 residues. Germline CDR1 is MNHNS and CDR2 is SASEGT.

This chain links TRBV12-3 or TRBV12-4 with TRBJ1-2, with a weak D call TRBD1 (5 bases). This CDR3 is 12 amino acids long. With 6 bases removed from V and 8 bases from J, the gap between germline ends came to 13 bases. The CDR3 region is CASSPGGLGYTF. In DNA, the CDR3 is TGTGCCAGCAGCCCCGGGGGGTTAGGCTACACCTTC.

The chain couples TRBV7-3 to TRBJ2-5, with 8 bases matching TRBD2. With V trimmed by 6 bases and J by 3 bases, 6 bases remained unmatched. The CDR3 length is 14 residues. Germline V CDR1 and CDR2: SGHTA, FQGTGA. The DNA of the CDR3 is TGTGCCAGCAGGAGAAAAGCGGGGGAAGAGACCCAGTACTTC. This codes for CASRRKAGEETQYF.

This clone was picked up one time. CDR3 coding DNA: TGCGCCAGCAGCCAACCAGACAGACATGCAACTAATGAAAAACTGTTTTTT. Its translation: CASSQPDRHATNEKLFF. The rearrangement uses TRBV4-1 and TRBJ1-4, with a weak D call TRBD1 (5 bases). Germline CDR1 reads MGHRA; CDR2 reads YSYEKL. The V end lost 2 bases, the J end lost 0 bases, and 13 bases lay between the germline ends. CDR3 length equals 17 residues.

In this sample, this clone turned up once. The V call is TRBV2, the J call TRBJ1-2; D is unclear. The CDR3 runs to 12 residues. CDR1 is SNHLY and CDR2 is FYNNEI in the germline V gene. With 4 bases removed from V and 13 bases from J, the gap between germline ends came to 16 bases. Written as DNA, the CDR3 is TGTGCCAGCAGTGCCCAGGAAACCCCCTCCACCTTC. Translated: CASSAQETPSTF. Complete variable domain (other parts from reference TRBV2 and TRBJ1-2): EPEVTQTPSHQVTQMGQEVILRCVPISNHLYFYWYRQILGQKVEFLVSFYNNEISEKSEIFDDQFSVERPDGSNFTLKIRSTKLEDSAMYFCASSAQETPSTFGSGTRLTVV.

This sequence joins TRBV27 and TRBJ1-2; no clear D gene. V shed 3 bases and J shed 1 base, with 6 bases lying between them. The germline V gene has CDR1 MNHEY and CDR2 SMNVEV (reference sequence). This CDR3 has 13 amino acids. This CDR3 reads CASSFGDNYGYTF. The CDR3 DNA reads as TGTGCCAGCAGTTTCGGGGATAACTATGGCTACACCTTC.

This chain connects TRBV29-1 to TRBJ1-1, with D hard to call. V lost 4 bases to trimming and J lost 0 bases, with 12 bases between them. Germline CDR1 and CDR2: SQVTM and ANQGSEA. The CDR3 loop spans 14 amino acids. CDR3 DNA: TGCAGCGTTGCTGGCAGATTCATGAACACTGAAGCTTTCTTT. Translated: CSVAGRFMNTEAFF.

The chain is built from TRBV19 and TRBJ1-5; D perhaps matches TRBD1 (6 bases). The length of the CDR3 is 15 residues. V lost 6 bases and J 3 bases, leaving 15 bases between the germline ends. Germline V CDR1 and CDR2: LNHDA, SQIVND (reference sequence). The CDR3 DNA reads TGTGCCAGTAGCCCCACCGGACAGCCCAATCAGCCCCAGCATTTT. It specifies CASSPTGQPNQPQHF.

The CDR3, as DNA: TGTGCCAGCAGCGGAGGGACTAGCGGGCAGACCCAGTACTTC. This gives the protein CASSGGTSGQTQYF. The gene calls are TRBV9 and TRBJ2-5; 12 nucleotides line up with TRBD2. Germline CDR1 SGDLS, CDR2 YYNGEE. The junction had 3 bases not matched to a gene; V was cut back by 3 bases and J by 6 bases. The CDR3 totals 14 residues.

The chain employs TRBV5-1 and TRBJ2-1, with D perhaps TRBD2 (7 bases). This CDR3 spans 16 amino acids. The ends were cut back, 4 bases at V and 6 bases at J, with 20 bases in the middle. Germline CDR1 SGHRS, CDR2 YFSETQ. CDR3 DNA sequence: TGCGCCAGCAGCCCCCCCCTCGCGGGGGCTCCCAATGAGCAGTTCTTC. Protein: CASSPPLAGAPNEQFF.

The chain has TRBV5-1 and TRBJ1-2; 10 nucleotides match TRBD1. The V gene's germline CDR1 is SGHRS and CDR2 YFSETQ. CDR3 length: 15 residues. J gave up 1 base and V 4 bases, and 4 bases lay outside the gene matches. CDR3 loop: CASSLWTGGNYGYTF. The CDR3 bases are TGCGCCAGCAGCCTCTGGACAGGGGGTAACTATGGCTACACCTTC.

This clone was seen only once. V gene TRBV4-1 combines with J gene TRBJ2-5; TRBD1 is a possible D gene (6 bases). The V and J ends lost 3 bases and 3 bases respectively, with 14 bases between them. The CDR3 totals 15 residues. Germline V lookup: CDR1 MGHRA, CDR2 YSYEKL. CDR3 in amino acids: CASSHRGTPEETQYF. The DNA of the CDR3 is TGCGCCAGCAGCCATAGGGGGACCCCAGAAGAGACCCAGTACTTC.

This sequence joins TRBV6-1 and TRBJ1-2; D is undetermined. Germline CDR1 reads MNHNS; CDR2 reads SASEGT. V lost 1 base to trimming and J lost 4 bases, with 7 bases between them. CDR3 length equals 13 residues. As DNA, the CDR3 is TGTGCCAGCAGTGAAGTGAGACTCTATGGCTACACCTTC. Encoded protein: CASSEVRLYGYTF.

This chain links TRBV5-1 with TRBJ1-2; 7 bases are a match to TRBD1. Unmatched junction bases numbered 5, after V lost 5 bases and J lost 4 bases. Germline CDR1 is SGHRS and CDR2 is YFSETQ. The CDR3 runs 13 residues. DNA for the CDR3: TGCGCCAGCAGGCGGGACAGAACCTATGGCTACACCTTC. Its protein is CASRRDRTYGYTF.

This chain uses TRBV10-1 with TRBJ1-1, with a tentative D call TRBD1 (6 bases). V shed 6 bases and J shed 5 bases, with 19 bases lying between them. CDR1 is WNHNN and CDR2 is SYGVQD in the germline V gene (reference sequence). The CDR3 spans 15 residues. CDR3 DNA sequence: TGCGCCAGCAGAGCCGAATCTACAGGGTGGACTGAAGCTTTCTTT. Its protein product is CASRAESTGWTEAFF.

The chain recombines TRBV28 with TRBJ2-7; 7 bases map to TRBD1. V shed 6 bases, J shed 2 bases, and the junction held 10 bases outside the gene matches. CDR3 length: 15 residues. Per germline, CDR1 MDHEN and CDR2 SYDVKM. The DNA of the CDR3 is TGTGCCAGCAGCCCAGGGGTTACAGGGGCCTACGAGCAGTACGTC. Protein: CASSPGVTGAYEQYV.

The chain recombines TRBV11-3 with TRBJ1-1, with TRBD1 matching over 7 bases. Germline-derived CDR1 and CDR2 are SGHNT and YENEEA. The V gene end was trimmed by 5 bases and the J gene end by 5 bases; junction bases not matched to a gene: 8. The CDR3 is 14 residues long. The CDR3 protein is CASSRSGGGTEAFF. The CDR3 DNA follows: TGTGCCAGCAGCCGATCAGGGGGAGGAACTGAAGCTTTCTTT.

This chain links TRBV18 with TRBJ1-1; 12 bases fit TRBD1. V was pared by 4 bases and J by 5 bases, with 14 bases of the junction left unmatched. The CDR3 is 18 residues long. Germline assignment: CDR1 KGHSH and CDR2 LQKENI. The CDR3 DNA reads as TGTGCCAGCTCACTCTCATACTCGGGACAGGGGGCTGGTACTGAAGCTTTCTTT. Translating gives CASSLSYSGQGAGTEAFF.

This clone was seen once. V is TRBV21-1 and J is TRBJ2-5; TRBD1, the table's D call, was not compared with the DNA. TRBV21-1 is listed as a pseudogene. The CDR3 consists of 18 residues. CDR3 DNA: TGTGCCAGCAGCCCACCCCTCTACAGGGGGCGCGGGGAGGAGACCCAGTACTTC. Its translation is CASSPPLYRGRGEETQYF.

The chain joins TRBV7-9 to TRBJ2-1; TRBD1 matches at 10 bases. The trim removed 4 bases at V and 6 bases at J, leaving 12 bases unmatched. This CDR3 is 17 amino acids long. CDR1 and CDR2 (germline): SEHNR, FQNEAQ (reference sequence). The CDR3 DNA is TGTGCCAGCAGCTGGGGACAGGGGCCTCCGTTGGGCAATGAGCAGTTCTTC. Protein: CASSWGQGPPLGNEQFF. Based on the CDR3 plus reference TRBV7-9 and TRBJ2-1, the full variable domain is DTGVSQNPRHKITKRGQNVTFRCDPISEHNRLYWYRQTLGQGPEFLTYFQNEAQLEKSRLLSDRFSAERPKGSFSTLEIQRTEQGDSAMYLCASSWGQGPPLGNEQFFGPGTRLTVL.

This chain joins TRBV19 and TRBJ2-1; the D is unclear. The CDR3 has 14 amino acids. The germline V and J ends were trimmed by 1 base and 2 bases, with 6 bases remaining between them. CDR1 and CDR2 (germline): LNHDA, SQIVND (reference sequence). The CDR3 is CASSIGQAYNEQFF. CDR3 DNA: TGTGCCAGTAGTATAGGGCAGGCCTACAATGAGCAGTTCTTC.

The chain uses TRBV10-1 and TRBJ2-3; 9 bases agree with TRBD2. Germline CDR1 and CDR2: WNHNN and SYGVQD (reference sequence). V shed 4 bases, J shed 6 bases, and the junction held 2 bases outside the gene matches. CDR3 length: 13 amino acids. CDR3 in DNA: TGCGCCAGCAGTGCTAGCGGGGAGGATACGCAGTATTTT. As protein: CASSASGEDTQYF.

The V gene is TRBV3-1 (or the pseudogene TRBV3-2), the J gene TRBJ2-2, with 9 positions matching TRBD2. CDR3 length equals 15 residues. The trim removed 2 bases at V and 6 bases at J, leaving 4 bases unmatched. In germline, CDR1 is LGHDT, CDR2 YNNKEL (reference sequence). CDR3 sequence reads: CASSQRWTSAGELFF. CDR3 DNA: TGTGCCAGCAGCCAAAGATGGACTAGCGCCGGGGAGCTGTTTTTT.